This T cell receptor (beta chain) was obtained from a study of shared clonotypes between healthy human individuals. Findings and limits, study-wide: Sampling involved blood alone; tissue repertoires likely differ.

Produced via immunoSEQ multiplex PCR; TCRdb's table is partial and in-frame only. The sample lists approximately 2.5 million clones; more than 90% were seen once. Comments on this clone: Its antigen is unidentified.

Everyone who donated was a Caucasian adult who lived in Nashville, Tennessee. The sequence was obtained from a man aged 18 to 29 in good health. Material for sequencing was naive CD4+ T cells sorted from blood. The subset denotes: CD45RA+ positively selected.

The CDR3 DNA reads as TGCAGCGTTGAAGCTACTGGACAGATAAACACCATATATTTT. As protein: CSVEATGQINTIYF. The gene calls are TRBV29-1 and TRBJ1-3; tentatively, D is TRBD1 (6 bases). This CDR3 is built from 14 residues. Trimming pared 1 base from V and 6 bases from J, leaving 13 bases between. From germline, CDR1 is SQVTM and CDR2 ANQGSEA.